Each of the 7 T cell receptor beta chains below was sequenced from the same sample in a study of graft-versus-host responses after intestinal transplantation. Clones were read by immunoSEQ multiplex PCR, and TCRdb kept only the in-frame ones, dropping some. The sample has tens of thousands of clones, 70% to 90% seen once; the top ten hold 1% to 1.3%. Source: PBMCs, taken almost 29 days after intestinal transplant. Source of these receptors: a human patient who received an intestinal transplant, so some T cells may come from the graft donor.

V is TRBV5-4 and J is TRBJ2-5; D gene ambiguous. This CDR3 has 14 residues. Per germline, CDR1 SGHNT and CDR2 YYREEE (reference sequence). Trimming took off 3 bases at V and 1 base at J, with 10 bases between the two ends. The CDR3 spells CASSSRLLQETQYF. In nucleotides, the CDR3 is TGTGCCAGCAGCTCAAGACTCCTCCAAGAGACCCAGTACTTC.

This clone showed up just once. This chain joins TRBV6-6 and TRBJ1-5; D is possibly TRBD1 (5 bases). From germline, CDR1 is MNHNY and CDR2 SVGAGI (reference sequence). This CDR3 has 13 residues. With 5 bases removed from V and 5 bases from J, the gap between germline ends came to 10 bases. The CDR3 DNA follows: TGTGCCAGCAGTAGGGGACCAGATCAGCCCCAGCATTTT. Amino acids: CASSRGPDQPQHF.

The J gene is TRBJ1-1, the V gene TRBV5-1, with D maybe TRBD1 (5 bases). Germline assignment: CDR1 SGHRS and CDR2 YFSETQ. The CDR3 loop spans 16 amino acids. Trimming cost V 1 base and J 1 base, with 14 bases left between them. The CDR3 protein is CASSLRDSMGNTEAFF. CDR3 coding DNA: TGCGCCAGCAGCTTGAGGGACTCAATGGGGAACACTGAAGCTTTCTTT. The full variable domain, rest sourced from reference TRBV5-1 and TRBJ1-1, is KAGVTQTPRYLIKTRGQQVTLSCSPISGHRSVSWYQQTPGQGLQFLFEYFSETQRNKGNFPGRFSGRQFSNSRSEMNVSTLELGDSALYLCASSLRDSMGNTEAFFGQGTRLTVV.

The chain uses TRBV30 and TRBJ1-4; TRBD1 aligns across 9 bases. V dropped 0 bases and J dropped 7; count of bases not matched to a gene: 6. Per the germline V gene, CDR1 is GTSNPN and CDR2 is SVGIG (reference sequence). The CDR3 extends over 15 amino acids. The CDR3 DNA sequence: TGTGCCTGGAGTGTTGGGGGACAGGGAGGTGAAAAACTGTTTTTT. It translates to CAWSVGGQGGEKLFF.

The chain has TRBV5-5 and TRBJ2-7; 7 bases are shared with TRBD1. Germline CDR1 reads SGHKS; CDR2 reads YYEKEE (reference sequence). V was clipped by 4 bases and J by 3 bases; unmatched bases: 16. This CDR3 contains 17 residues. CDR3: CASSPPGSGTAFYEQYF. The CDR3 region has the DNA TGTGCCAGCAGCCCCCCGGGGTCCGGGACAGCCTTCTACGAGCAGTACTTC.

This chain joins TRBV19 and TRBJ2-3, with 7 bases that match TRBD1. V dropped 10 bases and J dropped 2; count of bases not matched to a gene: 9. Germline values: CDR1 LNHDA, CDR2 SQIVND (reference sequence). There are 14 residues in the CDR3. The DNA for the CDR3 is TGTGCCACCAAACGGGACAGCCTCACAGATACGCAGTATTTT. Translating gives CATKRDSLTDTQYF.

The chain links TRBV6-5 to TRBJ2-6; D is ambiguous. Germline assignment: CDR1 MNHEY and CDR2 SVGAGI. V was clipped by 0 bases and J by 0 bases, with 3 bases between them. The CDR3 is 15 residues long. CDR3 sequence reads: CASSYSRSGANVLTF. The CDR3 DNA is TGTGCCAGCAGTTACTCCCGCTCTGGGGCCAACGTCCTGACTTTC.